This T cell receptor (beta chain) comes out of a study of blood T cells in healthy people across ages. Across the whole study: Capturing about one barcoded beta molecule per two T cells was achieved by template switching.

A word on this clonotype: Its antigen is unidentified.

Study-wide points: Older age coincided with a roughly linear decline in TCR beta diversity per million T cells.

A second PCR, run for about 7 to 12 cycles, used a sample-barcoded 5' primer plus a J-beta primer mix. TCRdb ran MiXCR on the 5' RACE reads and lists one entry per CDR3 protein. The sample consists of 250,000 to 300,000 distinct CDR3 sequences, 25% to 30% of them appearing once. Trimming at V came to 5 bases and at J to 5 bases, leaving 2 bases not matched to a gene. Germline lookup yields CDR1 SEHNR and CDR2 FQNEAQ (reference sequence). This CDR3 comprises 14 residues. Sequencing was carried out using blood. The chain couples TRBV7-9 to TRBJ2-5, with 13 bases that match TRBD2. The sequence derives from an older woman in good health. The CDR3 loop is CASSILAGGETQYF. CDR3 DNA: TGTGCCAGCAGCATACTAGCGGGAGGGGAGACCCAGTACTTC.